This T cell receptor (beta chain) stems from a study of cytomegalovirus exposure and HLA in healthy donors. Germline loops: CDR1 MDHEN, CDR2 SYDVKM. The junction had 12 bases not matched to a gene; V was cut back by 10 bases and J by 8 bases. This CDR3 region has 13 residues. PCR amplification relied on 60 Vbeta primers (plus 13 Jbeta primers). The assay was immunoSEQ multiplex PCR, and TCRdb's table has in-frame clones only and misses some. The table includes 100,000 to 150,000 clones, roughly 10% detected once. The source is a woman between 18 and 30 years old in good health and CMV-seropositive. The rearrangement uses TRBV28 and TRBJ1-2; TRBD1 matches 8 bases. Sequenced material: PBMCs. CDR3 sequence: CAILLQGAEGYTF. The CDR3 bases are TGTGCCATTCTCCTTCAGGGGGCTGAAGGCTACACCTTC.